Sequencing of this TCR beta chain was carried out in a study of blood T cell repertoires in COVID-19. Study context: COVID-19 samples from acute and convalescent phases originated in the United States, Italy and Spain. Sources were T cells, B-cell-depleted T cells, or PBMCs; the material itself was cDNA or gDNA.

Per the study methods: Amplification of reference gene primers was used by the study to estimate nucleated cell counts. Sequenced by immunoSEQ multiplex PCR; TCRdb stores in-frame clones only, minus some. V, J and clone size reflect that table, while D and trimming were determined from the DNA. The table lists some 110,000 clones, over 65% of them singletons. Germline CDR1 and CDR2: LNHDA and SQIVND (reference sequence). Trimming removed 7 bases from V and 3 bases from J; junction bases left unmatched: 7. This CDR3 spans 14 amino acids. The clonotype originates from a man under 40 with acute or convalescent COVID-19. The V and J genes are TRBV19 and TRBJ2-3, with TRBD2 identical over 7 bases. The sequenced sample consisted of peripheral blood. The CDR3 DNA sequence: TGTGCCAGTACTCCCGAGGGAGGGACAGATACGCAGTATTTT. Protein: CASTPEGGTDTQYF.